This entry describes one T cell receptor beta chain. Germline values: CDR1 LNHDA, CDR2 SQIVND (reference sequence). Trimming at V came to 5 bases and at J to 6 bases, leaving 12 bases not matched to a gene. This CDR3 comprises 15 residues. Only in-frame clones appear in the TCRdb table, and some are missing; sequencing was by immunoSEQ multiplex PCR. The data contain around 90,000 clones, 70% to 80% of them singletons. The data were obtained in a study of glioma-infiltrating T cells after dendritic cell vaccination. Study as a whole: Between the early 2000s and the early 2010s, patients got autologous tumor lysate-pulsed dendritic cell vaccines.

All glioblastoma patients lacked an isocitrate dehydrogenase mutation. This clonotype was sampled from a human donor with glioblastoma. V usage is TRBV19 and J usage is TRBJ2-7, with TRBD2 matching over 8 bases. This material consisted of blood, taken before dendritic cell vaccination. CDR3 sequence: CASSVRIAGTGEQYF. CDR3 in DNA: TGTGCCAGTAGTGTGCGCATAGCGGGGACGGGCGAGCAGTACTTC.